This T cell receptor beta chain is from a study of control samples from healthy donors and cancer patients. The CDR3 has 13 amino acids. Germline values: CDR1 SGHTA, CDR2 FQGTGA. The V gene lost 3 bases and the J gene lost 4 bases, with 6 bases spanning the gap. The data were produced by immunoSEQ multiplex PCR, yet TCRdb's version contains in-frame clones alone and is incomplete. The table lists some 120,000 clones, approximately 90% of them singletons. Source material: blood. The receptor comes from a man aged 18 to 30 in good health. The rearrangement joins TRBV7-3 to TRBJ2-2, with no clear D. This CDR3 is CASSFLSTGELFF. Written as DNA, the CDR3 is TGTGCCAGCAGCTTCCTTTCCACCGGGGAGCTGTTTTTT.